Following are 9 T cell receptor beta chains from one sample sequenced in a study of T cells after posttransplantation cyclophosphamide. Cyclophosphamide on days +3 and +4 followed busulfan-fludarabine conditioning and a marrow graft. Produced via immunoSEQ multiplex PCR; TCRdb's table is partial and in-frame only. The data show around 17,000 clones, around 91% seen once. The sequencing here drew on CD4+ T cells sorted from blood, taken after allogeneic stem cell transplant with posttransplant cyclophosphamide. These receptors all stem from a male patient aged 55 to 69 who received an allogeneic stem cell transplant from a related donor and was CMV-positive. Some T cells may be graft donor cells.

This chain connects TRBV5-1 to TRBJ2-5; no clear D. V lost 1 base, J lost 2 bases, and 6 bases lay in between. The CDR3 runs to 13 residues. Germline loops: CDR1 SGHRS, CDR2 YFSETQ. This CDR3 reads CASSLQDQETQYF. The CDR3 DNA sequence: TGCGCCAGCAGCTTGCAGGATCAAGAGACCCAGTACTTC.

A single count supports this clone. The chain combines TRBV28 with TRBJ2-7; perhaps TRBD2 as D (5 bases). CDR1 MDHEN and CDR2 SYDVKM come from the germline V gene. This CDR3 has 15 residues. The V end lost 5 bases, the J end lost 2 bases, and 16 bases lay between the germline ends. The chain's CDR3 is CASSPHSTGTYEQYF. In nucleotides, the CDR3 is TGTGCCAGCAGTCCTCATTCGACCGGGACCTACGAGCAGTACTTC.

The chain links TRBV7-3 to TRBJ1-1, with 11 bases aligning to TRBD1. Losses at the gene ends were 5 bases for V and 7 bases for J; bases not matched to a gene: 9. The CDR3 is 15 amino acids. CDR1 is SGHTA and CDR2 is FQGTGA in the germline V gene. The CDR3 protein is CASSLGTGGRSEAFF. The DNA of the CDR3 is TGTGCCAGCAGCCTCGGGACAGGGGGTAGGAGTGAAGCTTTCTTT. Variable domain in full (rest from reference TRBV7-3 and TRBJ1-1): GAGVSQTPSNKVTEKGKYVELRCDPISGHTALYWYRQSLGQGPEFLIYFQGTGAADDSGLPNDRFFAVRPEGSVSTLKIQRTERGDSAVYLCASSLGTGGRSEAFFGQGTRLTVV.

V and J are TRBV11-3 and TRBJ1-1; D is ambiguous. This CDR3 has 13 residues. Germline V lookup: CDR1 SGHNT, CDR2 YENEEA. The V and J ends lost 3 bases and 2 bases respectively, with 7 bases between them. CDR3: CASSFSGNTEAFF. The CDR3 bases are TGTGCCAGCAGCTTCTCGGGAAACACTGAAGCTTTCTTT. Full variable domain (outside the CDR3, taken from reference TRBV11-3 and TRBJ1-1): EAGVVQSPRYKIIEKKQPVAFWCNPISGHNTLYWYLQNLGQGPELLIRYENEEAVDDSQLPKDRFSAERLKGVDSTLKIQPAELGDSAVYLCASSFSGNTEAFFGQGTRLTVV.

This chain links TRBV30 with TRBJ1-3; D is possibly TRBD1 (5 bases). V lost 0 bases to trimming and J lost 0 bases, with 9 bases between them. The germline gives CDR1 GTSNPN, CDR2 SVGIG (reference sequence). This CDR3 contains 15 residues. The CDR3 bases are TGTGCCTGGAGTGTCGCGGGGGGCTCTGGAAACACCATATATTTT. As protein: CAWSVAGGSGNTIYF. Complete variable domain (other parts from reference TRBV30 and TRBJ1-3): SQTIHQWPATLVQPVGSPLSLECTVEGTSNPNLYWYRQAAGRGLQLLFYSVGIGQISSEVPQNLSASRPQDRQFILSSKKLLLSDSGFYLCAWSVAGGSGNTIYFGEGSWLTVV.

This chain links TRBV7-2 with TRBJ2-6, with 11 bases identical to TRBD2. The CDR3 has 18 amino acids. Trimming removed 3 bases from V and 3 bases from J; junction bases left unmatched: 7. Germline V lookup: CDR1 SGHTA, CDR2 FQGNSA. CDR3 bases: TGTGCCAGCAGCTTGGTAGCGGGGGGGCTTGATGGGGCCAACGTCCTGACTTTC. Translating gives CASSLVAGGLDGANVLTF.

The J gene is TRBJ2-1, the V gene TRBV9; D gene unclear. The CDR3 sequence is 14 residues long. Germline V lookup: CDR1 SGDLS, CDR2 YYNGEE. With 0 bases removed from V and 4 bases from J, the gap between germline ends came to 8 bases. The CDR3 nucleotides read TGTGCCAGCAGCGTAGGCAGTATTTACAATGAGCAGTTCTTC. Its protein is CASSVGSIYNEQFF.

This chain links TRBV6-1 with TRBJ1-2; D not certain. Trimming cost V 0 bases and J 4 bases, with 9 bases left between them. CDR1 is MNHNS and CDR2 is SASEGT in the germline V gene. The CDR3 contains 14 residues. CDR3 sequence (DNA): TGTGCCAGCAGTGAAGCGTCTCCCGTCTATGGCTACACCTTC. This codes for CASSEASPVYGYTF.

The chain carries TRBV19 and TRBJ2-1, with D tentatively TRBD2 (5 bases). The V end was cut by 6 bases, the J end by 5 bases, with 14 bases between. Germline lookup yields CDR1 LNHDA and CDR2 SQIVND (reference sequence). CDR3 length: 14 amino acids. The CDR3 sequence is CASRGLASNNEQFF. CDR3 coding DNA: TGTGCCAGTAGGGGGTTAGCGTCGAACAATGAGCAGTTCTTC. The full variable domain, rest sourced from reference TRBV19 and TRBJ2-1, is DGGITQSPKYLFRKEGQNVTLSCEQNLNHDAMYWYRQDPGQGLRLIYYSQIVNDFQKGDIAEGYSVSREKKESFPLTVTSAQKNPTAFYLCASRGLASNNEQFFGPGTRLTVL.